The present TCR beta chain was sequenced within a study of T cells in Graves' hyperthyroidism and ophthalmopathy. Study-wide results and limits: The model forecast ophthalmopathy, anticipating it by a median 6.5 months before onset. Blood also showed most of the thyroid clonotypes that were expanded above 0.001.

The trim removed 1 base at V and 1 base at J, leaving 6 bases unmatched. The length of the CDR3 is 16 residues. CDR1 and CDR2 from the germline V gene are SGHRS and YFSETQ. Aged 18 to 65, the patients had hyperthyroidism that was newly diagnosed and had lasted under 2 months. Uncontrolled infection, other autoimmune disease, pregnancy or lactation disqualified patients from enrolment. TCR beta CDR3 regions were amplified from RNA. A first-round RT-PCR of the TCR CDR3 used the HTBI primer set. Each CDR3 protein is one row after TCRdb ran MiXCR on the multiplex PCR reads. The table includes fewer than 650,000 distinct CDR3 sequences, 14% detected once. This clonotype came up many times. Its target is unknown.

This clonotype originated in a woman in her forties with Graves' hyperthyroidism. The sequencing input was blood. The rearrangement joins TRBV5-1 to TRBJ2-3; 7 bases map to TRBD2. CDR3 loop: CASSLYGGRGTDTQYF. CDR3 nucleotide sequence: TGCGCCAGCAGCTTGTACGGCGGGAGAGGCACAGATACGCAGTATTTT.